This TCR beta chain was captured in a study of blood T cell repertoires in COVID-19. Study-wide context: The study drew acute and convalescent COVID-19 samples from the United States, Italy and Spain. T cells, B-cell-depleted T cells, or PBMCs supplied cDNA or gDNA.

As originally analysed: Amplification from reference gene primers served as the basis for estimated nucleated cell counts. Sequencing was performed with immunoSEQ multiplex PCR; in TCRdb, only in-frame clones are kept and a portion is missing. The V and J calls and clone size are taken from that table; D and trimming were inferred from the DNA. Of 200,000 to 250,000 clones in the sample, approximately 82% were seen once. Trimming stripped 3 bases from V and 6 bases from J, with 22 bases between. This CDR3 has 16 residues. Germline V gene data show CDR1 as SGHDT and CDR2 as YYEEEE. The V gene is TRBV5-6, the J gene TRBJ2-7; D might be TRBD2 (5 bases). Sequenced material: peripheral blood. This TCR derives from a man in his fifties or sixties with active or convalescent COVID-19. The CDR3 DNA is TGTGCCAGCAGCTCGGTACCCGGACGGGTCCGGGGCGAGCAGTACTTC. It encodes CASSSVPGRVRGEQYF.